These 17 T cell receptor beta chains share one sample of origin, sequenced in a study of cytotoxic CD8 clonotypes in ibrutinib-treated CLL. Repertoires were generated with immunoSEQ multiplex PCR, while TCRdb's copy carries only in-frame clones and drops some. Of more than 85,000 clones listed, around 77% are singletons. The source was PBMCs, collected after 24 months of ibrutinib treatment. Every receptor here comes from a human donor with chronic lymphocytic leukemia.

The rearrangement joins TRBV6-6 to TRBJ1-2, with 7 bases aligning to TRBD1. Germline V gene data show CDR1 as MNHNY and CDR2 as SVGAGI (reference sequence). This CDR3 region has 14 residues. The ends lost 2 bases at V and 4 bases at J; junction bases unmatched: 4. The CDR3 sequence: CASSYEPGGYGYTF. The DNA of the CDR3 is TGTGCCAGCAGTTACGAACCAGGGGGCTATGGCTACACCTTC.

The J gene is TRBJ1-5, the V gene TRBV5-8, with unresolved D. Trimming pared 1 base from V and 7 bases from J, leaving 9 bases between. Germline V gives CDR1 SGHTS, CDR2 YDEGEE. This CDR3 contains 13 residues. CDR3 DNA: TGTGCCAGCAGCTTGCGGATTGACCAGCCCCAGCATTTT. It translates to CASSLRIDQPQHF. The entire variable domain, with the rest obtained from reference TRBV5-8 and TRBJ1-5, is as follows: EAGVTQSPTHLIKTRGQQATLRCSPISGHTSVYWYQQALGLGLQFLLWYDEGEERNRGNFPPRFSGRQFPNYSSELNVNALELEDSALYLCASSLRIDQPQHFGDGTRLSIL.

The V call is TRBV18, the J call TRBJ1-6; D unresolved. CDR1 and CDR2 from the germline V gene are KGHSH and LQKENI. Trimming took 4 bases from V and 0 from J, leaving 10 bases between them. The CDR3 runs 16 residues. Here the CDR3 reads CASSLYSSSYNSPLHF. Written as DNA, the CDR3 is TGTGCCAGCTCACTGTACTCAAGCTCCTATAATTCACCCCTCCACTTT. The whole variable domain, remainder taken from reference TRBV18 and TRBJ1-6, is NAGVMQNPRHLVRRRGQEARLRCSPMKGHSHVYWYRQLPEEGLKFMVYLQKENIIDESGMPKERFSAEFPKEGPSILRIQQVVRGDSAAYFCASSLYSSSYNSPLHFGNGTRLTVT.

The rearrangement uses TRBV11-2 and TRBJ2-1; D might be TRBD1 (6 bases). V was pared by 0 bases and J by 4 bases, with 19 bases between. Germline loops: CDR1 SGHAT, CDR2 FQNNGV. The CDR3 loop spans 18 amino acids. CDR3 sequence reads: CASSLEGTGRWEYNEQFF. The CDR3 DNA sequence: TGTGCCAGCAGCTTAGAAGGTACAGGGCGGTGGGAATACAATGAGCAGTTCTTC. Combining the CDR3 with reference TRBV11-2 and TRBJ2-1 gives the whole variable domain EAGVAQSPRYKIIEKRQSVAFWCNPISGHATLYWYQQILGQGPKLLIQFQNNGVVDDSQLPKDRFSAERLKGVDSTLKIQPAKLEDSAVYLCASSLEGTGRWEYNEQFFGPGTRLTVL.

The chain combines TRBV5-1 with TRBJ2-7, with 10 bases identical to TRBD2. The V gene end was trimmed by 4 bases and the J gene end by 6 bases; junction bases not matched to a gene: 7. There are 14 residues in the CDR3. Looked up from germline, CDR1 is SGHRS and CDR2 is YFSETQ. This CDR3 reads CASSEASGRSEQYF. The CDR3 nucleotides are TGCGCCAGCAGCGAAGCTAGCGGGAGATCCGAGCAGTACTTC.

The table lists this clone with a count of one. The chain couples TRBV7-2 to TRBJ2-2, with D possibly matching TRBD1 (5 bases). Germline loops: CDR1 SGHTA, CDR2 FQGNSA. The length of the CDR3 is 15 residues. V lost 0 bases and J 6 bases, leaving 11 bases between the germline ends. In nucleotides, the CDR3 is TGTGCCAGCAGCTTAGCGGGGCCCGCCGCCGGGGAGCTGTTTTTT. The encoded protein is CASSLAGPAAGELFF.

V gene TRBV7-8 combines with J gene TRBJ2-3, with 11 bases lining up with TRBD2. After removal of 0 bases from V and 2 bases from J, the junction contained 10 bases not matched to a gene. The CDR3 runs to 19 residues. Germline assignment: CDR1 SGHVS and CDR2 FQNEAQ. Written as DNA, the CDR3 is TGTGCCAGCAGCTTAGCATTAGCCGCGACTAGCGGGGCCACAGATACGCAGTATTTT. Protein sequence: CASSLALAATSGATDTQYF.

This chain joins TRBV6-5 and TRBJ2-3; D ambiguous. CDR3 length: 16 amino acids. The germline V and J ends were trimmed by 0 bases and 0 bases, with 10 bases remaining between them. The germline CDR1 and CDR2 sequences are MNHEY and SVGAGI. CDR3 protein: CASSYSAGRSTDTQYF. Here the CDR3 DNA reads TGTGCCAGCAGTTACTCGGCCGGCCGGAGCACAGATACGCAGTATTTT.

This rearrangement joins TRBV6-1 to TRBJ1-5, with 8 bases that match TRBD1. CDR3 size: 15 residues. The V segment lost 7 bases and the J segment 7 bases; nucleotides outside the gene matches: 12. Germline V gene data show CDR1 as MNHNS and CDR2 as SASEGT. CDR3 protein: CASTEQGARGQPQHF. CDR3 coding DNA: TGTGCCAGCACAGAGCAGGGGGCGCGAGGACAGCCCCAGCATTTT.

The V and J genes are TRBV11-1 and TRBJ2-3; maybe TRBD2 (6 bases). This CDR3 is 14 amino acids long. The germline V gene has CDR1 SGHAT and CDR2 FQDESV (reference sequence). V was trimmed by 7 bases and J by 1 base, leaving 12 bases between them. CDR3 sequence (DNA): TGTGCCAGCACCCGGGACTCCCGCACAGATACGCAGTATTTT. This translates into CASTRDSRTDTQYF. The full variable domain, with the rest looked up from reference TRBV11-1 and TRBJ2-3, is EAEVAQSPRYKITEKSQAVAFWCDPISGHATLYWYRQILGQGPELLVQFQDESVVDDSQLPKDRFSAERLKGVDSTLKIQPAELGDSAMYLCASTRDSRTDTQYFGPGTRLTVL.

The chain employs TRBV11-3 and TRBJ2-7; D gene uncertain. The germline V and J ends were trimmed by 3 bases and 7 bases, with 13 bases remaining between them. Germline values: CDR1 SGHNT, CDR2 YENEEA. This CDR3 is built from 13 residues. The CDR3 bases are TGTGCCAGCAGCTTTGGGGAATTGGGGGAGCAGTACTTC. Residues: CASSFGELGEQYF.

CDR3 DNA: TGTGCCATCAGTGGAAGTACAGGGGAGTATGGCTACACCTTC. The encoded protein is CAISGSTGEYGYTF. The V call is TRBV10-3, the J call TRBJ1-2; 7 nucleotides match TRBD1. Germline V gene sequence: CDR1 ENHRY, CDR2 SYGVKD. The CDR3 spans 14 residues. Trimming cost V 4 bases and J 5 bases; bases outside gene matches: 7.

V and J are TRBV6-6 and TRBJ1-6; D gene uncertain. V was shortened by 7 bases and J by 8 bases, with 18 bases between the two germline ends. The CDR3 totals 15 residues. CDR1 and CDR2 (germline): MNHNY, SVGAGI (reference sequence). CDR3 region: CASTPQERKDSPLHF. DNA for the CDR3: TGTGCCAGCACCCCCCAGGAACGGAAGGATTCACCCCTCCACTTT.

J is TRBJ1-2 and V is TRBV29-1; 7 bases line up with TRBD1. The germline gives CDR1 SQVTM, CDR2 ANQGSEA. The ends lost 7 bases at V and 2 bases at J; junction bases unmatched: 4. The CDR3 has 12 amino acids. CDR3 sequence (DNA): TGCAGCGCTACACAGGGGAACTATGGCTACACCTTC. Translation gives CSATQGNYGYTF.

The rearrangement links TRBV18 to TRBJ1-4; TRBD1 matches at 7 bases. The germline V gene encodes CDR1 KGHSH and CDR2 LQKENI. V lost 3 bases and J lost 4; bases outside the gene matches: 8. The CDR3 is 16 amino acids. The CDR3 DNA follows: TGTGCCAGCTCACCTGAAGACAGGGCGGTTAATGAAAAACTGTTTTTT. Translation gives CASSPEDRAVNEKLFF.

This clone was recorded a few times. CDR3 loop: CASSDRSGQVKAFF. The CDR3 region has the DNA TGTGCCAGCAGTGATCGGAGTGGTCAGGTAAAAGCTTTCTTT. The rearrangement joins TRBV25-1 to TRBJ1-1; no reliable D call. Trimming removed 3 bases at V and 9 bases at J, with 17 bases between. There are 14 residues in the CDR3. The germline gives CDR1 MGHDK, CDR2 SYGVNS.

This chain connects TRBV18 to TRBJ2-1; 14 bases are a match to TRBD2. The CDR3 extends over 17 amino acids. Trimming removed 5 bases from V and 5 bases from J; junction bases left unmatched: 8. CDR1 is KGHSH, CDR2 LQKENI, per germline. The CDR3 protein is CASSYGLAGGFHNEQFF. DNA of the CDR3: TGTGCCAGCTCATACGGACTAGCGGGGGGCTTCCACAATGAGCAGTTCTTC.